This record looks at one T cell receptor (beta chain) sequence and its context. Antigen unknown. Per the germline V gene, CDR1 is SGHTS and CDR2 is YDEGEE. The CDR3 totals 13 residues. V was clipped by 2 bases and J by 10 bases, with 15 bases between them. This entry comes from a study of cytomegalovirus exposure and HLA in healthy donors. Whole-study context: Of more than 350 genotyped donors, more than 75% clustered with self-reported Caucasian donors.

Study results and caveats: A prior analysis recorded that most TCR beta V segments were productive about 90% or about 30% of the time.

Primers for the PCR totalled 60 Vbeta and 13 Jbeta. Clones were sequenced by immunoSEQ multiplex PCR, and TCRdb holds only the in-frame ones, with some missing. The sample lists over 150,000 clones, around 82% occurring once. J is TRBJ1-1 and V is TRBV5-8; maybe TRBD1 (5 bases). This TCR was recovered from a woman aged 50 to 65 in good health and CMV-seropositive. The source material was PBMCs. The CDR3 DNA reads as TGTGCCAGCAGCTTCCAACAGGTAGAAGGAGCTTTCTTT. Its translation: CASSFQQVEGAFF.